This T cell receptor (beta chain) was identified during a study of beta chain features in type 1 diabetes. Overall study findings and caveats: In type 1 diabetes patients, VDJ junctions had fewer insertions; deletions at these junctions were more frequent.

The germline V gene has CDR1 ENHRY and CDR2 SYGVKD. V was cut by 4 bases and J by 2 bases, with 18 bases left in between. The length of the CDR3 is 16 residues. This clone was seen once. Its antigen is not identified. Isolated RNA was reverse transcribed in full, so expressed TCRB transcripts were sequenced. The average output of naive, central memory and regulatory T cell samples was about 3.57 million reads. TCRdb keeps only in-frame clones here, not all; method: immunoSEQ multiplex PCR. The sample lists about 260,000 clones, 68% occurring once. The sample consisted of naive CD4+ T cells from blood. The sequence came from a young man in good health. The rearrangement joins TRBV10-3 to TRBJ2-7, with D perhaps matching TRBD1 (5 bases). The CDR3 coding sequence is TGTGCCATCAGTGGATCCTTGACAGCGTTTGCCTACGAGCAGTACTTC. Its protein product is CAISGSLTAFAYEQYF.